The 14 T cell receptor beta chains below all came from one sample that was sequenced in a study of cytomegalovirus exposure and HLA in healthy donors. Primers included in the PCR were 60 Vbeta and 13 Jbeta primers. Profiling relied on immunoSEQ multiplex PCR, and the TCRdb table lists in-frame clones only, not all of them. Among around 170,000 clones listed, around three quarters were seen once. The sequencing input was PBMCs. These receptors originate from a man aged 35-49 years in good health and CMV-seronegative.

Only a few counts were recorded for this clone. The chain employs TRBV19 and TRBJ2-2, with a possible D match to TRBD2 (5 bases). V was shortened by 7 bases and J by 7 bases, with 19 bases between the two germline ends. Germline V gene data show CDR1 as LNHDA and CDR2 as SQIVND (reference sequence). The CDR3 runs 15 residues. CDR3 sequence: CASTSTSSGGGELFF. In DNA form, the CDR3 reads TGTGCCAGTACCTCTACTAGTTCAGGCGGCGGGGAGCTGTTTTTT. Full variable domain (outside the CDR3, taken from reference TRBV19 and TRBJ2-2): DGGITQSPKYLFRKEGQNVTLSCEQNLNHDAMYWYRQDPGQGLRLIYYSQIVNDFQKGDIAEGYSVSREKKESFPLTVTSAQKNPTAFYLCASTSTSSGGGELFFGEGSRLTVL.

Here the CDR3 reads CASSALEGAYNEQFF. In DNA form, the CDR3 reads TGTGCCAGCAGCGCCCTAGAAGGCGCCTACAATGAGCAGTTCTTC. The chain carries TRBV7-8 and TRBJ2-1; D is undetermined. Germline V lookup: CDR1 SGHVS, CDR2 FQNEAQ. V lost 5 bases to trimming and J lost 2 bases, with 13 bases between them. The CDR3 covers 15 residues.

V gene TRBV19 combines with J gene TRBJ1-3; the D is unclear. This CDR3 comprises 14 residues. CDR1 and CDR2 (germline): LNHDA, SQIVND (reference sequence). V was trimmed by 9 bases and J by 0 bases, leaving 12 bases between them. In nucleotides, the CDR3 is TGTGCCAGGGAAGCGAGATCCTCTGGAAACACCATATATTTT. This encodes CAREARSSGNTIYF. The full variable domain, completed using reference TRBV19 and TRBJ1-3, is DGGITQSPKYLFRKEGQNVTLSCEQNLNHDAMYWYRQDPGQGLRLIYYSQIVNDFQKGDIAEGYSVSREKKESFPLTVTSAQKNPTAFYLCAREARSSGNTIYFGEGSWLTVV.

This sequence joins TRBV18 and TRBJ1-5, with 9 bases lining up with TRBD1. The V segment lost 3 bases and the J segment 7 bases; nucleotides outside the gene matches: 1. The CDR3 runs 13 residues. Germline assignment: CDR1 KGHSH and CDR2 LQKENI. CDR3 protein: CASSPGQGQPQHF. In nucleotides, the CDR3 is TGTGCCAGCTCACCTGGACAGGGGCAGCCCCAGCATTTT.

This clone was detected once. The J gene is TRBJ2-2, the V gene TRBV29-1; 8 positions agree with TRBD1. This CDR3 has 13 residues. The junction had 3 bases not matched to a gene; V was cut back by 4 bases and J by 5 bases. Germline lookup yields CDR1 SQVTM and CDR2 ANQGSEA. The CDR3 bases are TGCAGCGTTGTACAGGGGGGTACCGGGGAGCTGTTTTTT. It specifies CSVVQGGTGELFF.

V and J are TRBV7-9 and TRBJ1-1; D unclear. Germline CDR1 and CDR2: SEHNR and FQNEAQ (reference sequence). This CDR3 region has 14 residues. V was clipped by 8 bases and J by 5 bases, with 18 bases between them. The CDR3, as DNA: TGTGCCAGCTTGAGCGCTACGTTCTTGACTGAAGCTTTCTTT. Its translation: CASLSATFLTEAFF.

V gene TRBV6-1 combines with J gene TRBJ1-4; a weak D match, TRBD1 (6 bases). Trimming stripped 2 bases from V and 8 bases from J, with 12 bases between. Germline V gene sequence: CDR1 MNHNS, CDR2 SASEGT. The CDR3 sequence is 14 residues long. CDR3 residues: CASSEQGQSEKLFF. DNA of the CDR3: TGTGCCAGCAGTGAACAGGGGCAGTCGGAAAAACTGTTTTTT.

This sequence joins TRBV9 and TRBJ1-2; D is ambiguous. Germline CDR1 reads SGDLS; CDR2 reads YYNGEE. The CDR3 sequence is 13 residues long. V lost 0 bases, J lost 7 bases, and 10 bases lay in between. DNA of the CDR3: TGTGCCAGCAGCGTAGGACGGGGAGGTGGCTACACCTTC. It specifies CASSVGRGGGYTF.

The rearrangement joins TRBV5-1 to TRBJ2-1, with 7 bases that match TRBD2. The CDR3 loop spans 15 amino acids. The trim removed 1 base at V and 7 bases at J, leaving 8 bases unmatched. Germline assignment: CDR1 SGHRS and CDR2 YFSETQ. The CDR3 DNA reads TGCGCCAGCAGCTTGATCGCAGGGAGGGAAAATGAGCAGTTCTTC. Its translation: CASSLIAGRENEQFF.

The chain combines TRBV18 with TRBJ2-7, with TRBD1 identical over 9 bases. CDR1 KGHSH and CDR2 LQKENI come from the germline V gene. The V segment lost 2 bases and the J segment 3 bases; nucleotides outside the gene matches: 5. This CDR3 contains 15 residues. The CDR3 bases are TGTGCCAGCTCACCATCTTGGACAGGGGACTACGAGCAGTACGTC. It yields the protein CASSPSWTGDYEQYV.

J is TRBJ1-1 and V is TRBV11-2; TRBD1 might be the D (6 bases). The V gene lost 0 bases and the J gene lost 7 bases, with 15 bases spanning the gap. Germline assignment: CDR1 SGHAT and CDR2 FQNNGV. This CDR3 comprises 15 residues. The CDR3 nucleotides read TGTGCCAGCAGCTTAGATTGGATTCAACAGGGTGAAGCTTTCTTT. It yields the protein CASSLDWIQQGEAFF.

The rearrangement links TRBV13 to TRBJ2-2, with D perhaps matching TRBD2 (6 bases). The germline CDR1 and CDR2 sequences are PRHDT and FYEKMQ (reference sequence). The CDR3 contains 14 residues. With 6 bases removed from V and 3 bases from J, the gap between germline ends came to 11 bases. CDR3 bases: TGTGCCAGCAGACATCGCGGGGACACCGGGGAGCTGTTTTTT. Translating it yields CASRHRGDTGELFF.

V and J are TRBV11-3 and TRBJ1-1; D is undetermined. Germline V gene sequence: CDR1 SGHNT, CDR2 YENEEA. V lost 4 bases, J lost 3 bases, and 6 bases lay in between. There are 12 residues in the CDR3. CDR3 DNA sequence: TGTGCCAGCAGCTACAGAGACACTGAAGCTTTCTTT. Protein sequence: CASSYRDTEAFF. The entire variable domain, with the rest obtained from reference TRBV11-3 and TRBJ1-1, is as follows: EAGVVQSPRYKIIEKKQPVAFWCNPISGHNTLYWYLQNLGQGPELLIRYENEEAVDDSQLPKDRFSAERLKGVDSTLKIQPAELGDSAVYLCASSYRDTEAFFGQGTRLTVV.

The chain employs TRBV7-8 and TRBJ2-2, with 11 bases fitting TRBD2. In germline, CDR1 is SGHVS, CDR2 FQNEAQ. The CDR3 runs 18 residues. The trim removed 5 bases at V and 1 base at J, leaving 9 bases unmatched. The DNA of the CDR3 is TGTGCCAGCAGCGGCCGGTTTGGACTAGCGGGGAACACCGGGGAGCTGTTTTTT. Protein sequence: CASSGRFGLAGNTGELFF.